This section outlines one T cell receptor (beta chain) sequence together with its context. Its target is unknown. The V gene end was trimmed by 5 bases and the J gene end by 1 base; junction bases not matched to a gene: 8. CDR3 size: 17 residues. Per the germline V gene, CDR1 is SGHVS and CDR2 is FQNEAQ. The entry originates in a study of early T cells in non-severe SARS-CoV-2 infection. Study in general: With bulk RNA from unsorted whole blood as input, sequencing yielded unpaired chains. General study findings and limits: Missing private and CD4 specificities, VDJdb matching favored anti-spike CD8 responses.

Unique molecular identifiers (one per individual cDNA molecule) were attached. TCRdb re-called the 5' RACE reads through MiXCR, storing one row per CDR3 protein. Here the sample spans around 70,000 distinct CDR3 sequences, approximately 8.3% being singletons. The TCR was taken from an adult who was a healthcare worker with PCR-confirmed SARS-CoV-2 infection or an uninfected control (not recorded which). J is TRBJ1-6 and V is TRBV7-8, with 7 nucleotides matching TRBD1. The sample consisted of whole blood. The CDR3 DNA reads TGTGCCAGCAGCCCCCGACAGGGCGGATCCTATAATTCACCCCTCCACTTT. This codes for CASSPRQGGSYNSPLHF.